This entry features one T cell receptor beta chain sequence. Repertoires were generated with immunoSEQ multiplex PCR, while TCRdb's copy carries only in-frame clones and drops some. The table lists 70,000 or so clones, approximately 82% of them singletons. Germline CDR1 reads SGHTA; CDR2 reads FQGTGA. V was pared by 3 bases and J by 2 bases, with 2 bases of the junction left unmatched. The CDR3 runs to 14 residues. The data derive from a study of T cell responses to AZD1222 COVID-19 vaccine. The sample consisted of peripheral blood, taken 28 days after the second AZD1222 dose. The TCR originated in an adult who received the AZD1222 COVID-19 vaccine. This chain joins TRBV7-3 and TRBJ1-1, with 8 bases fitting TRBD1. CDR3 protein: CASSLDRVNTEAFF. In nucleotides, the CDR3 is TGTGCCAGCAGCTTGGACAGGGTAAACACTGAAGCTTTCTTT.